This T cell receptor (beta chain) was sequenced in a study of type 1 and type 2 diabetes patients. Study as a whole: Donors were type 1 diabetes, type 2 diabetes, or nondiabetic controls. T cells were magnetically sorted from PBMCs as CD4+ or CD8+ subsets. Study-wide results and caveats: Type 1 diabetes repertoires were significantly less diverse than type 2 diabetes ones.

Genomic DNA was the PCR template. Multiplex PCR with 30 forward and 13 reverse primers amplified the TCR beta CDR3. TCRdb used MiXCR to reprocess the multiplex PCR reads, holding one entry per CDR3 protein. The sample lists 250,000 to 300,000 distinct CDR3 sequences; around 47% were seen once. The CDR3 has 15 residues. Trimming shortened V by 3 bases and J by 0 bases, and 11 bases separated the two germline ends. CDR1 and CDR2 (germline): MNHNY, SVGAGI (reference sequence). This clonotype has a handful of counts. The antigen is undetermined. The sample was peripheral blood mononuclear cells (PBMCs). The TCR sequence derives from a man aged 18-30 years with type 2 diabetes. V is TRBV6-6 and J is TRBJ1-1; D is undetermined. The CDR3 DNA sequence: TGTGCCAGCAGTTATAGCCCCAACTTGAACACTGAAGCTTTCTTT. This codes for CASSYSPNLNTEAFF.